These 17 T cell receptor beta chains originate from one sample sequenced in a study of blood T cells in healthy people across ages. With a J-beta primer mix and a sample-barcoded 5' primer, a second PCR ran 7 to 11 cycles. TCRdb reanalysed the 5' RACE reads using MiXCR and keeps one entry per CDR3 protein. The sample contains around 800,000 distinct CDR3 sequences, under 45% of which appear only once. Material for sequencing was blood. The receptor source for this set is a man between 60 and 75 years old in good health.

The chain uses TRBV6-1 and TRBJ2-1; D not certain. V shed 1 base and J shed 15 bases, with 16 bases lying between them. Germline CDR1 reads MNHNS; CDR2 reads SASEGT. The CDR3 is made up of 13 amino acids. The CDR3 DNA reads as TGTGCCAGCAGTGAAGGAGGCCCCCAAAAGCGGTTCTTC. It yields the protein CASSEGGPQKRFF.

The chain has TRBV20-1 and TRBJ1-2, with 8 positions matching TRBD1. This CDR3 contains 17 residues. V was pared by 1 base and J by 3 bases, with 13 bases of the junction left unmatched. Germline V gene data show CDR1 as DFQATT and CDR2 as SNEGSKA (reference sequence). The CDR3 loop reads CSARVKDRVKLDYGYTF. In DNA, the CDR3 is TGCAGTGCTAGAGTTAAGGACAGGGTAAAATTGGACTATGGCTACACCTTC.

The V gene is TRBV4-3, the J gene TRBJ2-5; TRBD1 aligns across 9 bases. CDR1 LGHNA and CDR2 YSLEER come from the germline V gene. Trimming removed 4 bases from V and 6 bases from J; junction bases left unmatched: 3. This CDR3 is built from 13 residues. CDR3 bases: TGCGCCAGCAGCCGGACAGGGGACAAGACCCAGTACTTC. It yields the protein CASSRTGDKTQYF.

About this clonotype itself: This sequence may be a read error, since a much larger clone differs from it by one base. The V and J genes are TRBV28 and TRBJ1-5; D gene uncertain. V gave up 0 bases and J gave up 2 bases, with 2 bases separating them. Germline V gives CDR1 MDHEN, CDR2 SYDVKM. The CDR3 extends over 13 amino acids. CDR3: CASSLWGNQPQHF. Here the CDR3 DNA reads TGTGCCAGCAGTTTATGGGGCAATCAGCCCCAGCATTTT.

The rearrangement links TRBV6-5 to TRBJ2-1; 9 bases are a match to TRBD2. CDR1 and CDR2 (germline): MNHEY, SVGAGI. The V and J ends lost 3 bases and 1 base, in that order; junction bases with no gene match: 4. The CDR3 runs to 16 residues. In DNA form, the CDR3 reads TGTGCCAGCAGTTATCTAGCGGGGAATTCCTACAATGAGCAGTTCTTC. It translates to CASSYLAGNSYNEQFF.

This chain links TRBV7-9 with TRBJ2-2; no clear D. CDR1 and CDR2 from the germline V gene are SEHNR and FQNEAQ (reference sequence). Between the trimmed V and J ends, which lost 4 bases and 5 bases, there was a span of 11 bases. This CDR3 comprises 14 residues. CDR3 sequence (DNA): TGTGCCAGCAGCTCGAGACGGAATACCGGGGAGCTGTTTTTT. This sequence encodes CASSSRRNTGELFF.

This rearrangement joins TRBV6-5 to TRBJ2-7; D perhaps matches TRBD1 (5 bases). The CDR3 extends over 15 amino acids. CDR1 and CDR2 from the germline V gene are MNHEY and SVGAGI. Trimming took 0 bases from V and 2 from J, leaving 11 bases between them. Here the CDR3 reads CASSYSGQAAYEQYF. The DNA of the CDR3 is TGTGCCAGCAGTTACTCGGGGCAGGCAGCCTACGAGCAGTACTTC.

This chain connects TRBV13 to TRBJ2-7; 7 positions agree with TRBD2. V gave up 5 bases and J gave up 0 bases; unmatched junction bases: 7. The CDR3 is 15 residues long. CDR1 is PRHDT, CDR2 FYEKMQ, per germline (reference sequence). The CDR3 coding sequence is TGTGCCAGCAGCCCCGAGGGAGGGAGCTCCTACGAGCAGTACTTC. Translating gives CASSPEGGSSYEQYF.

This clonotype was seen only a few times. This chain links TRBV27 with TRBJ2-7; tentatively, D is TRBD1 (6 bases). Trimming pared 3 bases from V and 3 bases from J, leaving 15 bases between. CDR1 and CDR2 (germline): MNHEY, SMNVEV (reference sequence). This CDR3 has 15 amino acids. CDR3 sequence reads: CASSFQGPMGYEQYF. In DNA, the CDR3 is TGTGCCAGCAGTTTTCAGGGGCCGATGGGCTACGAGCAGTACTTC.

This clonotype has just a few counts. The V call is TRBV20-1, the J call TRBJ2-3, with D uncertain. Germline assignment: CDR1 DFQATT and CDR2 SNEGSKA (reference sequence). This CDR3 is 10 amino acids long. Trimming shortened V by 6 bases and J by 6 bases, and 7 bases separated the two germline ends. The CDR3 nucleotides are TGCAGTGCCCCGAGGGATACGCAGTATTTT. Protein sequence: CSAPRDTQYF.

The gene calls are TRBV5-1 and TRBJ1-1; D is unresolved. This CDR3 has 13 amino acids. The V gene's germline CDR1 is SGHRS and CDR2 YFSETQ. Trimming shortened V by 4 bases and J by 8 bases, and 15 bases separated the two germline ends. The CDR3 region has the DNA TGCGCCAGCAGCCTATCAAGGACCCAGGAAGCTTTCTTT. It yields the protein CASSLSRTQEAFF.

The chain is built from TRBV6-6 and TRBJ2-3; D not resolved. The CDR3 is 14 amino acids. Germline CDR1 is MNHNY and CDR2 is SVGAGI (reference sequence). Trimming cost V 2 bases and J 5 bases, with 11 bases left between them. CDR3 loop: CASSYVGGRDTQYF. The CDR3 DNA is TGTGCCAGCAGTTACGTGGGTGGTAGAGATACGCAGTATTTT.

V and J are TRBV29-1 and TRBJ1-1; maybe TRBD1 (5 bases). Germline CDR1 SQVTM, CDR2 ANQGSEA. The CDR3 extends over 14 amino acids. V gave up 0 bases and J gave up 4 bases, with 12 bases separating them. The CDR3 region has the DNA TGCAGCGTTGAAGATCCAGGGTGGGGCACTGAAGCTTTCTTT. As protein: CSVEDPGWGTEAFF.

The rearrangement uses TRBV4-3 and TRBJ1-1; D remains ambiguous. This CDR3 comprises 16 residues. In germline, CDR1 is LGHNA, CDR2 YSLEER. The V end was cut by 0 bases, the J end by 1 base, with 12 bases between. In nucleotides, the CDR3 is TGCGCCAGCAGCCAAGATTTAGTAGGGAGGAACACTGAAGCTTTCTTT. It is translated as CASSQDLVGRNTEAFF.

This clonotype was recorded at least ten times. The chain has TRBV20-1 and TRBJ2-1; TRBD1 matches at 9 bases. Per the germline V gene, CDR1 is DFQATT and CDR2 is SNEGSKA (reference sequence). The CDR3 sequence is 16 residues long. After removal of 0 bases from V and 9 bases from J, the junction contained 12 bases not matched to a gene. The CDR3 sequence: CSAREYGDREEREQFF. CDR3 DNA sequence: TGCAGTGCTAGAGAATACGGGGACAGGGAAGAGCGTGAGCAGTTCTTC.

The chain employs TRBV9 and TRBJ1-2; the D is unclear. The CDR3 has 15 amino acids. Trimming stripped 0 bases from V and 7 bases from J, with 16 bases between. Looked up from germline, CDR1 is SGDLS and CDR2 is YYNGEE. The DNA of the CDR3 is TGTGCCAGCAGCGTAGGGGGTCGGGCATACTGTGGCTACACCTTC. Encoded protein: CASSVGGRAYCGYTF.

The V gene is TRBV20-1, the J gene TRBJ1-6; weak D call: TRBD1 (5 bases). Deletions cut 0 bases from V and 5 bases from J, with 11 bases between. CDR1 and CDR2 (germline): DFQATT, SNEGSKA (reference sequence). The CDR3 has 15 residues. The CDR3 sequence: CSARDPGRNNSPLHF. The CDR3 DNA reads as TGCAGTGCTAGAGATCCGGGACGGAATAATTCACCCCTCCACTTT.